This T cell receptor (beta chain) appears in the sequencing data of a study of Ad26.COV2.S vaccination and SARS-CoV-2 variants. Study conclusions and caveats: Spike-specific TCR breadth in vaccine recipients exceeded that seen in placebo recipients. A substantial breadth of spike-specific CD8+ and CD4+ T cell responses after vaccination has been reported.

This sample's treatment: roughly 18 received Ad26.COV2.S at low or high dose, single or two shots; 5 received placebo; per-sample allocation not given. Vaccine and placebo recipients were sampled on day 63 after the first injection. An adult of 18-55 years in Boston served as donor. CDR1 is SGHTA and CDR2 is FQGTGA in the germline V gene. The CDR3 is made up of 15 amino acids. V was trimmed by 5 bases and J by 6 bases, leaving 16 bases between them. Assay: immunoSEQ multiplex PCR; the TCRdb copy retains only in-frame clones and omits some. The sample yields 350,000 to 450,000 clones, approximately 90% seen once. Concerning this clone: Antigen: not known.

This TCR was recovered from a person between 18 and 65 years old who received the Ad26.COV2.S COVID-19 vaccine or a placebo. The chain combines TRBV7-3 with TRBJ2-2, with no clear D. The sequenced sample was peripheral blood, obtained in a trial of Ad26.COV2.S vaccine versus placebo. The CDR3 region is CASSPQPIYAGELFF. The CDR3 DNA reads TGTGCCAGCAGCCCCCAGCCTATTTACGCCGGGGAGCTGTTTTTT.